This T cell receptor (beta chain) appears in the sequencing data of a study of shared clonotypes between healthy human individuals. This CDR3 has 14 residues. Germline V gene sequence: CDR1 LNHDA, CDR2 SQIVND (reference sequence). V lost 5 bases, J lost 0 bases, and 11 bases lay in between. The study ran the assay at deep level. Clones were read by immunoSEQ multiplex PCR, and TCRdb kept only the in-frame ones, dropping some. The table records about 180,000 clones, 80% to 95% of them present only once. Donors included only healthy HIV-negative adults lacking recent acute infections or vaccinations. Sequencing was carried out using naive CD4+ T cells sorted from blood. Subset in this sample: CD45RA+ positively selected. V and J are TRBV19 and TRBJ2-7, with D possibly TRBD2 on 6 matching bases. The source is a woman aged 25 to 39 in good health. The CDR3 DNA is TGTGCCAGTAGTTCCGACGGGAGCTCCTACGAGCAGTACTTC. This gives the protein CASSSDGSSYEQYF. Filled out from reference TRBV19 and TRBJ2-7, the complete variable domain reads DGGITQSPKYLFRKEGQNVTLSCEQNLNHDAMYWYRQDPGQGLRLIYYSQIVNDFQKGDIAEGYSVSREKKESFPLTVTSAQKNPTAFYLCASSSDGSSYEQYFGPGTRLTVT.